The 12 T cell receptor beta chains below were found in one sample sequenced in a study of blood T cells in healthy people across ages. A second PCR of about 6 to 12 cycles used a sample-barcoded 5' primer and a J-beta primer mix. TCRdb reanalysed the 5' RACE reads using MiXCR and keeps one entry per CDR3 protein. This repertoire shows roughly 2 million distinct CDR3 sequences, 40% to 55% found once; its top ten account for more than 2%. Sequencing used blood. These receptors came from a woman aged 40 to 50 in good health.

V usage is TRBV20-1 and J usage is TRBJ2-3, with TRBD2 matching over 11 bases. Germline CDR1 reads DFQATT; CDR2 reads SNEGSKA (reference sequence). CDR3 size: 16 residues. The trim removed 4 bases at V and 0 bases at J, leaving 6 bases unmatched. The CDR3 loop reads CSAILAGGASTDTQYF. CDR3 coding DNA: TGCAGTGCTATCCTAGCGGGGGGTGCTAGCACAGATACGCAGTATTTT.

The chain joins TRBV7-9 to TRBJ2-3; TRBD1 agrees at 7 bases. Trimming cost V 4 bases and J 0 bases; bases outside gene matches: 7. Germline V CDR1 and CDR2: SEHNR, FQNEAQ (reference sequence). The CDR3 is 16 residues long. The CDR3, as DNA: TGTGCCAGCAGCTCGGGGACAGCCAGAAGCACAGATACGCAGTATTTT. Protein sequence: CASSSGTARSTDTQYF.

As regards this clonotype: Because the CDR3's place on the DNA is in doubt, the DNA is left out and the CDR3 is given as listed by TCRdb. The V gene is TRBV6-1, the J gene TRBJ2-3. The CDR3 is 13 amino acids long, termini counted. CDR1 MNHNS and CDR2 SASEGT come from the germline V gene. The CDR3 reads CASSAAFTDTQYF.

The sample holds a few counts of this clonotype. This rearrangement joins TRBV9 to TRBJ1-2, with 7 bases matching TRBD1. In germline, CDR1 is SGDLS, CDR2 YYNGEE. This CDR3 spans 15 amino acids. With 2 bases clipped from V and 3 bases from J, the junction kept 7 bases outside the gene matches. This chain's CDR3 is CASSVSDRRDYGYTF. CDR3 in DNA: TGTGCCAGCAGCGTCTCGGACAGGCGTGACTATGGCTACACCTTC.

This chain joins TRBV28 and TRBJ2-4; 7 positions agree with TRBD1. The junction had 9 bases not matched to a gene; V was cut back by 6 bases and J by 1 base. In germline, CDR1 is MDHEN, CDR2 SYDVKM. There are 16 residues in the CDR3. CDR3 in amino acids: CASSLTGLRAKNIQYF. The CDR3 region has the DNA TGTGCCAGCAGCTTGACAGGGCTGCGGGCCAAAAACATTCAGTACTTC.

This clonotype was detected many times. The chain joins TRBV5-1 to TRBJ2-7; D gene uncertain. Trimming took 4 bases from V and 3 from J, leaving 11 bases between them. Per germline, CDR1 SGHRS and CDR2 YFSETQ. This CDR3 has 13 residues. The CDR3 here is CASSQDPNYEQYF. CDR3 sequence (DNA): TGCGCCAGCAGCCAAGATCCCAACTACGAGCAGTACTTC.

V is TRBV10-2 and J is TRBJ2-5; D is uncertain. The CDR3 totals 13 residues. The germline V gene encodes CDR1 WSHSY and CDR2 SAAADI. Trimming left V 7 bases short and J 4 bases short, with 13 bases between. DNA of the CDR3: TGCGCCAGCACCCGCATACCGCCAGAGACCCAGTACTTC. Its protein is CASTRIPPETQYF.

There are a few counts of this clonotype. This chain joins TRBV5-1 and TRBJ2-3, with 11 bases that match TRBD1. This CDR3 is 14 amino acids long. J lost 5 bases, V lost 4 bases, and 3 bases had no gene match. The germline CDR1 and CDR2 sequences are SGHRS and YFSETQ. The CDR3 coding sequence is TGCGCCAGCAGCGAGGGACAGGGGGGAGATACGCAGTATTTT. Translating gives CASSEGQGGDTQYF.

The chain carries TRBV20-1 and TRBJ1-4; D perhaps matches TRBD1 (5 bases). Germline CDR1 is DFQATT and CDR2 is SNEGSKA (reference sequence). The CDR3 spans 14 residues. With 5 bases removed from V and 4 bases from J, the gap between germline ends came to 14 bases. The CDR3 DNA follows: TGCAGTGCTGGGGGGGACGCAGTTAATGAAAAACTGTTTTTT. Protein sequence: CSAGGDAVNEKLFF.

The V and J genes are TRBV6-5 and TRBJ2-7; 9 bases are a match to TRBD1. The germline V gene encodes CDR1 MNHEY and CDR2 SVGAGI. CDR3 length equals 13 residues. Trimming at V came to 6 bases and at J to 5 bases, leaving 5 bases not matched to a gene. The CDR3 DNA reads as TGTGCCAGCAGCAACAGGGGGCTCGACGAGCAGTACTTC. Encoded protein: CASSNRGLDEQYF.

This clonotype has just one count. The chain couples TRBV28 to TRBJ1-2, with D maybe TRBD1 (5 bases). This CDR3 has 11 amino acids. Looked up from germline, CDR1 is MDHEN and CDR2 is SYDVKM. V was trimmed by 8 bases and J by 9 bases, leaving 13 bases between them. CDR3 nucleotide sequence: TGTGCCAGCGGGGGGAGGGGAAGCTACACCTTC. Its translation: CASGGRGSYTF.

The chain joins TRBV6-2 or TRBV6-3 to TRBJ2-5, with D unresolved. CDR3 length: 19 amino acids. V was clipped by 0 bases and J by 1 base, with 21 bases between them. Germline V CDR1 and CDR2: MNHEY, SVGEGT. The CDR3 sequence: CASSYSFGRMTRSQETQYF. CDR3 nucleotide sequence: TGTGCCAGCAGTTACTCCTTCGGACGGATGACCCGATCCCAAGAGACCCAGTACTTC.